The rows below give T cell receptor beta chains drawn from one sample of a study of CD8 T cells in ankylosing spondylitis. TCRdb analysed the 5' RACE reads with MiXCR anew, one entry per CDR3 protein. The sample includes some 700,000 distinct CDR3 sequences, over 15% of them seen just once. The specimen was blood, either unsorted or a sorted T cell fraction (not recorded which). The receptors were sampled from a male donor with ankylosing spondylitis. The CDR3 runs from the conserved cysteine through the conserved F or W. Fields, in order: D gene, V gene, clone size, J gene, CDR3 DNA, CDR3 protein. A D gene is named only where the DNA matches it firmly. Clone size is shown for a subset of rows, as once, few, many or a class of expanded clone.

d_gene: -
v_gene: TRBV28
abundance: few
j_gene: TRBJ1-3
CDR3nt: TGTGCCAGCAGTTTACAGGCTGGAAACACCATATATTTT
CDR3aa: CASSLQAGNTIYF

d_gene: -
v_gene: TRBV2
abundance: few
j_gene: TRBJ2-1
CDR3nt: TGTGCCAGCGGCTTTAATGAGCAGTTCTTC
CDR3aa: CASGFNEQFF

d_gene: -
v_gene: TRBV29-1
abundance: -
j_gene: TRBJ1-2
CDR3nt: TGCAGCGTTGTGATTGGGGCCTTATCAGGGGGCTACACCTTC
CDR3aa: CSVVIGALSGGYTF

d_gene: -
v_gene: TRBV20-1
abundance: few
j_gene: TRBJ2-5
CDR3nt: TGCAGTGCTTTAGAGCGACAAGAGACCCAGTACTTC
CDR3aa: CSALERQETQYF

d_gene: -
v_gene: TRBV12-3/TRBV12-4
abundance: -
j_gene: TRBJ2-1
CDR3nt: TGTGCCAGCAGTCGGCTAAGCTCCTACAATGAGCAGTTCTTC
CDR3aa: CASSRLSSYNEQFF

d_gene: -
v_gene: TRBV20-1
abundance: -
j_gene: TRBJ2-7
CDR3nt: TGCAGTGCCCTGACGCATACGGGGGAGCAGTACTTC
CDR3aa: CSALTHTGEQYF

d_gene: -
v_gene: TRBV5-1
abundance: few
j_gene: TRBJ1-4
CDR3nt: TGCGCCAGCAGCTTGGAGGACGGTTTGGATGAAAAACTGTTTTTT
CDR3aa: CASSLEDGLDEKLFF

d_gene: -
v_gene: TRBV20-1
abundance: few
j_gene: TRBJ2-1
CDR3nt: TGCAGTGCTAGAGATTTCGGATCCTACAATGAGCAGTTCTTC
CDR3aa: CSARDFGSYNEQFF

d_gene: -
v_gene: TRBV24-1
abundance: few
j_gene: TRBJ1-6
CDR3nt: TGTGCCGCCCACAGGGAATCCTTGAGCTCCTATAATTCACCCCTCCACTTT
CDR3aa: CAAHRESLSSYNSPLHF

d_gene: -
v_gene: TRBV4-2
abundance: few
j_gene: TRBJ2-7
CDR3nt: TGTGCCAGCAGCCCCGCGGGACTGTCCAATATCGAGCAGTACTTC
CDR3aa: CASSPAGLSNIEQYF

d_gene: TRBD2
v_gene: TRBV12-3/TRBV12-4
abundance: -
j_gene: TRBJ2-7
CDR3nt: TGTGCCAGCAGGAGCGGACTAGCGCTCTCCTACGAGCAGTACTTC
CDR3aa: CASRSGLALSYEQYF

d_gene: TRBD1
v_gene: TRBV5-6
abundance: -
j_gene: TRBJ1-2
CDR3nt: TGTGCCAGCAGCTCAGGACAGGCACCCACCCCCTATGGCTACACCTTC
CDR3aa: CASSSGQAPTPYGYTF

d_gene: -
v_gene: TRBV3-1
abundance: few
j_gene: TRBJ1-4
CDR3nt: TGTGCCAGCAGCCAAGAAGGAGGCGGGTCGGAACTGTTTTTT
CDR3aa: CASSQEGGGSELFF

d_gene: -
v_gene: TRBV27
abundance: -
j_gene: TRBJ2-1
CDR3nt: TGTGCCAGCAGTTTTGGGACTCAGCAGTTCTTC
CDR3aa: CASSFGTQQFF

d_gene: -
v_gene: TRBV20-1
abundance: -
j_gene: TRBJ2-2
CDR3nt: TGCAGTGCTAGAGAATGGGAGGACTACACCGGGGAGCTGTTTTTT
CDR3aa: CSAREWEDYTGELFF

d_gene: -
v_gene: TRBV6-2/TRBV6-3
abundance: many
j_gene: TRBJ2-7
CDR3nt: TGTGCCAGCAGAGGGACTTCCTCCTACGAGCAGTACTTC
CDR3aa: CASRGTSSYEQYF

d_gene: -
v_gene: TRBV7-9
abundance: few
j_gene: TRBJ1-2
CDR3nt: TGTGCCAGCAGCCTCCAGGCCTATGGCTACACCTTC
CDR3aa: CASSLQAYGYTF

d_gene: -
v_gene: TRBV12-3/TRBV12-4
abundance: many
j_gene: TRBJ2-3
CDR3nt: TGTGCCAGCAGTTTAGCGGGTGGAGATACGCAGTATTTT
CDR3aa: CASSLAGGDTQYF

d_gene: -
v_gene: TRBV12-3/TRBV12-4
abundance: few
j_gene: TRBJ1-2
CDR3nt: TGTGCCAGCAACACCGGGGGACCGTATGGCTACACCTTC
CDR3aa: CASNTGGPYGYTF

d_gene: -
v_gene: TRBV29-1
abundance: -
j_gene: TRBJ2-1
CDR3nt: TGCAGCGTTGGGGGCGGGCAGGGCAAAGACAATGAGCAGTTCTTC
CDR3aa: CSVGGGQGKDNEQFF

d_gene: -
v_gene: TRBV7-2
abundance: few
j_gene: TRBJ1-5
CDR3nt: TGTGCCAGCAGCACCAACCTAGTTCAGCCCCAGCATTTT
CDR3aa: CASSTNLVQPQHF

d_gene: -
v_gene: TRBV28
abundance: few
j_gene: TRBJ2-7
CDR3nt: TGTGCCAGCAGTTTTGGCCCCGGGCTGGGGGCTATTTCCTACGAGCAGTACTTC
CDR3aa: CASSFGPGLGAISYEQYF

d_gene: -
v_gene: TRBV20-1
abundance: -
j_gene: TRBJ1-2
CDR3nt: TGCAGTGCTGGACTTGATGGCTACACCTTC
CDR3aa: CSAGLDGYTF

d_gene: -
v_gene: TRBV2
abundance: few
j_gene: TRBJ2-3
CDR3nt: TGTGCCAGCAGTATCAGGTCCGAGGATACGCAGTATTTT
CDR3aa: CASSIRSEDTQYF

d_gene: -
v_gene: TRBV20-1
abundance: few
j_gene: TRBJ1-1
CDR3nt: TGCAGTGCTAGAGACTACAGGGTGGGGAACACTGAAGCTTTCTTT
CDR3aa: CSARDYRVGNTEAFF

d_gene: -
v_gene: TRBV7-2
abundance: -
j_gene: TRBJ1-2
CDR3nt: TGTGCCAGCAGCTTAGTTCAAGACTATGGCTACACCTTC
CDR3aa: CASSLVQDYGYTF

d_gene: -
v_gene: TRBV28
abundance: -
j_gene: TRBJ2-2
CDR3nt: TGTGCCAGCGTGCGGCAGGGAGACACCGGGGAGCTGTTTTTT
CDR3aa: CASVRQGDTGELFF

d_gene: TRBD1
v_gene: TRBV7-2
abundance: -
j_gene: TRBJ1-5
CDR3nt: TGTGCCAGCAGCCTCGACAGGGCCAATCAGCCCCAGCATTTT
CDR3aa: CASSLDRANQPQHF

d_gene: -
v_gene: TRBV29-1
abundance: few
j_gene: TRBJ2-1
CDR3nt: TGCAGCGTTGAAGACCTGTCGGCAAGCTCCTACAATGAGCAGTTCTTC
CDR3aa: CSVEDLSASSYNEQFF

d_gene: -
v_gene: TRBV6-2/TRBV6-3
abundance: few
j_gene: TRBJ1-1
CDR3nt: TGTGCCAGCAGGACTAGGGGTGGTGGCACTGAAGCTTTCTTT
CDR3aa: CASRTRGGGTEAFF

d_gene: -
v_gene: TRBV7-8
abundance: -
j_gene: TRBJ2-1
CDR3nt: TGTGCCAGCAGCCCCTGGGCAGGATCCTACAATGAGCAGTTCTTC
CDR3aa: CASSPWAGSYNEQFF

d_gene: -
v_gene: TRBV4-3
abundance: many
j_gene: TRBJ1-4
CDR3nt: TGCGCCAGCAGCCAAGAGCGACGGCCAAATGAAAAACTGTTTTTT
CDR3aa: CASSQERRPNEKLFF

d_gene: -
v_gene: TRBV7-9
abundance: few
j_gene: TRBJ1-4
CDR3nt: TGTGCCAGCAGCCGCGACAGCGGGGGAGAAAAACTGTTTTTT
CDR3aa: CASSRDSGGEKLFF

d_gene: -
v_gene: TRBV4-1
abundance: few
j_gene: TRBJ1-2
CDR3nt: TGCGCCAGCAGCCAAGAAGATCAGTTATATGGCTACACCTTC
CDR3aa: CASSQEDQLYGYTF

d_gene: TRBD1
v_gene: TRBV29-1
abundance: many
j_gene: TRBJ2-1
CDR3nt: TGCAGCGTTGAAGAAGACAGGGAACCAAGAGAGCAGTTCTTC
CDR3aa: CSVEEDREPREQFF

d_gene: -
v_gene: TRBV4-3
abundance: few
j_gene: TRBJ1-5
CDR3nt: TGCGCCAGCAGCCAAATGTATAGAGATCAGCCCCAGCATTTT
CDR3aa: CASSQMYRDQPQHF

d_gene: -
v_gene: TRBV5-1
abundance: -
j_gene: TRBJ2-2
CDR3nt: TGCGCCAGCAGCTTGGACGGGAGCTACACCGGGGAGCTGTTTTTT
CDR3aa: CASSLDGSYTGELFF

d_gene: -
v_gene: TRBV14
abundance: -
j_gene: TRBJ1-1
CDR3nt: TGTGCCAGCAGCCAAGGCCAGGGTTTGACGGGCGCTGAAGCTTTCTTT
CDR3aa: CASSQGQGLTGAEAFF

d_gene: TRBD2
v_gene: TRBV4-2
abundance: few
j_gene: TRBJ2-1
CDR3nt: TGTGCCAGCAGCCAAGACTGGGGACTAGCATCGTTGGATGAGCAGTTCTTC
CDR3aa: CASSQDWGLASLDEQFF

d_gene: TRBD1
v_gene: TRBV4-1
abundance: -
j_gene: TRBJ1-1
CDR3nt: TGCGCCAGCAGCCAAGGACCGGGGACAGCTGAAGCTTTCTTT
CDR3aa: CASSQGPGTAEAFF

d_gene: -
v_gene: TRBV5-1
abundance: -
j_gene: TRBJ2-2
CDR3nt: TGCGCCAGCAGGGACATCAAGGGAGGAGCCGGGGAGCTGTTTTTT
CDR3aa: CASRDIKGGAGELFF

d_gene: TRBD1
v_gene: TRBV12-3/TRBV12-4
abundance: many
j_gene: TRBJ1-6
CDR3nt: TGTGCCAGCAGTTTAGCCGGGACAGGGGGGAATTCACCCCTCCACTTT
CDR3aa: CASSLAGTGGNSPLHF

d_gene: TRBD1
v_gene: TRBV27
abundance: few
j_gene: TRBJ2-7
CDR3nt: TGTGCCAGCAGAAAAGGGGACAGGGGTGTGTTTACTACCTACGAGCAGTACTTC
CDR3aa: CASRKGDRGVFTTYEQYF

d_gene: TRBD1
v_gene: TRBV5-1
abundance: many
j_gene: TRBJ1-1
CDR3nt: TGCGCCAGCAGCACACAGGGGATGAACACTGAAGCTTTCTTT
CDR3aa: CASSTQGMNTEAFF